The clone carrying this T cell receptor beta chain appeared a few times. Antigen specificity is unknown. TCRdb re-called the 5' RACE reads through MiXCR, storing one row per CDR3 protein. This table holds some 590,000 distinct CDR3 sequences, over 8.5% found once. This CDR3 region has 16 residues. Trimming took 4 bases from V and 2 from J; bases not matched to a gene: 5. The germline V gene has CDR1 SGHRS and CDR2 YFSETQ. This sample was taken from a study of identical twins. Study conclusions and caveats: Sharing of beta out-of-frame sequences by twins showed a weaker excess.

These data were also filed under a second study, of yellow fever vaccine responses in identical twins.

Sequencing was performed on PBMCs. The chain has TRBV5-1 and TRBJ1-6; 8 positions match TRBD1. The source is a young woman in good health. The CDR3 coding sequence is TGCGCCAGCAGCCTCGCAGGGGGCCCCTATAATTCACCCCTCCACTTT. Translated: CASSLAGGPYNSPLHF. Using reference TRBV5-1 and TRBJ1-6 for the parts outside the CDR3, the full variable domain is KAGVTQTPRYLIKTRGQQVTLSCSPISGHRSVSWYQQTPGQGLQFLFEYFSETQRNKGNFPGRFSGRQFSNSRSEMNVSTLELGDSALYLCASSLAGGPYNSPLHFGNGTRLTVT.